Reported below is one T cell receptor beta chain. The antigen is unknown. Compared with germline, one end of the junction differs, possibly owing to a read error. This sample was taken from a study of breast tumors, draining lymph nodes, adjacent tissues. One entry per CDR3 protein, called by TCRdb with MiXCR from the multiplex PCR reads. The table lists 270,000 or so distinct CDR3 sequences, 30% of them singletons. Samples came from axillary lymph nodes draining the breast cancer. Study outcomes and limitations: Tumor TCR diversity was below lymph nodes but above nontumor tissue.

Sequencing was performed on axillary lymph node tissue. The TCR originated in a female donor with breast cancer. Some clones in this sample may be carry-over from other donors' samples.

The CDR3 DNA sequence: TGTGCCGGTAGCACTGGAACAGGGGGCCCTAAGGGCTACACCTTC. Protein sequence: CAGSTGTGGPKGYTF. This chain joins TRBV19 and TRBJ1-2, with 9 bases matching TRBD1. The CDR3 is made up of 15 amino acids. Germline CDR1 reads LNHDA; CDR2 reads SQIVND (reference sequence). Combining the CDR3 with reference TRBV19 and TRBJ1-2 gives the whole variable domain DGGITQSPKYLFRKEGQNVTLSCEQNLNHDAMYWYRQDPGQGLRLIYYSQIVNDFQKGDIAEGYSVSREKKESFPLTVTSAQKNPTAFYLCAGSTGTGGPKGYTFGSGTRLTVV.